The next 8 T cell receptor beta chains were all read from a single sample in a study of blood T cell repertoires in COVID-19. Profiled with immunoSEQ multiplex PCR; TCRdb holds only in-frame clones, not every one. The table lists about 190,000 clones, approximately 80% of them singletons. The sequencing sample was made of peripheral blood. Receptors were obtained from a woman in her 50s with acute or convalescent COVID-19.

This clone was counted once. The chain carries TRBV18 and TRBJ2-7, with TRBD1 matching 7 bases. The germline gives CDR1 KGHSH, CDR2 LQKENI. The V gene end was trimmed by 0 bases and the J gene end by 3 bases; junction bases not matched to a gene: 2. The CDR3 contains 14 residues. CDR3 amino acids: CASSPPGQLYEQYF. CDR3 coding DNA: TGTGCCAGCTCACCACCGGGACAGCTCTACGAGCAGTACTTC.

The chain carries TRBV5-8 and TRBJ2-2, with a weak D call TRBD2 (5 bases). With 4 bases removed from V and 0 bases from J, the gap between germline ends came to 13 bases. The CDR3 sequence is 16 residues long. Per germline, CDR1 SGHTS and CDR2 YDEGEE. The CDR3 reads CASSPGMFSNTGELFF. For the CDR3, the DNA is TGTGCCAGCAGCCCGGGAATGTTTTCGAACACCGGGGAGCTGTTTTTT.

About this clone: The junction does not match germline at one end; this may be a read error. The rearrangement joins TRBV29-1 to TRBJ2-1; 11 bases map to TRBD2. Looked up from germline, CDR1 is SQVTM and CDR2 is ANQGSEA. The length of the CDR3 is 12 residues. As DNA, the CDR3 is TGCAGCGTCGTACCTACAACTAGCGGGAGTGTCTTC. Translation: CSVVPTTSGSVF.

The chain links TRBV25-1 to TRBJ1-2, with 8 positions matching TRBD1. Germline V lookup: CDR1 MGHDK, CDR2 SYGVNS. The CDR3 runs to 16 residues. V gave up 1 base and J gave up 4 bases; unmatched junction bases: 8. The CDR3 sequence: CASSEFGQGASYGYTF. The CDR3 DNA is TGTGCCAGCAGTGAATTTGGGCAGGGGGCTAGCTATGGCTACACCTTC.

The chain is built from TRBV29-1 and TRBJ1-2; 11 bases fit TRBD1. Germline V gives CDR1 SQVTM, CDR2 ANQGSEA. This CDR3 has 15 amino acids. The V and J ends lost 5 bases and 2 bases, in that order; junction bases with no gene match: 7. CDR3 protein: CSVRQGQGENYGYTF. CDR3 sequence (DNA): TGCAGCGTTCGCCAGGGACAGGGGGAAAACTATGGCTACACCTTC.

This clone came up a few times. The V and J genes are TRBV19 and TRBJ1-2; D remains unclear. Between the trimmed V and J ends, which lost 7 bases and 8 bases, there was a span of 23 bases. Per the germline V gene, CDR1 is LNHDA and CDR2 is SQIVND (reference sequence). The CDR3 has 15 amino acids. The CDR3 DNA reads as TGTGCCAGTATCCAAAAGCGGGCAGCCGTTGGGGGCTACACCTTC. Residues: CASIQKRAAVGGYTF.

Concerning this clone: This sample includes further DNA sequences coding for the same CDR3. The rearrangement uses TRBV6-5 and TRBJ1-2; D may be TRBD1 (6 bases). CDR1 and CDR2 (germline): MNHEY, SVGAGI. Deletions cut 2 bases from V and 2 bases from J, with 6 bases between. CDR3 length: 13 residues. The chain's CDR3 is CASSYDRNYGYTF. The CDR3 DNA sequence: TGTGCCAGCAGTTACGACAGGAACTATGGCTACACCTTC.

This sequence joins TRBV7-2 and TRBJ1-2, with a possible D match to TRBD1 (5 bases). The V end lost 5 bases, the J end lost 3 bases, and 10 bases lay between the germline ends. Germline assignment: CDR1 SGHTA and CDR2 FQGNSA. CDR3 length: 13 residues. As DNA, the CDR3 is TGTGCCAGCAGCCAACAGGCCGACTATGGCTACACCTTC. Its translation is CASSQQADYGYTF.